The T cell receptor beta chain described here comes from a study of blood T cell repertoires in COVID-19. In the study overall: From the United States, Italy and Spain came samples of acute and convalescent COVID-19. The analysed material was cDNA or gDNA that came from T cells, B-cell-depleted T cells, or PBMCs.

Original analysis: The assay estimated nucleated cells by amplifying reference gene primers. Profiled with immunoSEQ multiplex PCR; TCRdb holds only in-frame clones, not every one. V, J and clone size are taken as reported in that table, and D and trimming were inferred from the DNA itself. The sample consists of tens of thousands of clones, approximately 88% of them appearing once. Only one count was recorded for this clone. V lost 6 bases to trimming and J lost 4 bases, with 7 bases between them. The V gene's germline CDR1 is DFQATT and CDR2 SNEGSKA (reference sequence). This CDR3 region has 11 residues.

This TCR derives from a woman aged 70-85 years with acute or convalescent COVID-19. The sample taken for sequencing was peripheral blood. This rearrangement joins TRBV20-1 to TRBJ2-1; no clear D gene. CDR3 loop: CSAQLYNEQFF. The CDR3 DNA is TGCAGTGCGCAACTATACAATGAGCAGTTCTTC.